This T cell receptor beta chain emerged from a study of T cells in Graves' hyperthyroidism and ophthalmopathy. General study points: Peripheral blood also featured most of the thyroid clonotypes expanded above 0.001.

Ten or more counts support this clonotype. As yet, its antigen is unknown. CDR1 is SGHRS, CDR2 YFSETQ, per germline. J was trimmed by 3 bases and V by 4 bases; bases with no gene match: 4. This CDR3 has 14 amino acids. There were TCR beta CDR3 regions amplified from RNA transcripts. HTBI primers were employed in a first-round RT-PCR of the TCR CDR3. TCRdb re-called the multiplex PCR reads with MiXCR, one entry per CDR3 protein. The sample carries around 620,000 distinct CDR3 sequences, 40% to 55% recorded once. The sample consisted of peripheral blood or thyroid tissue (not recorded which). The clonotype originates from an adult woman with Graves' disease, either hyperthyroidism or ophthalmopathy (not recorded which). The genes are TRBV5-1 and TRBJ1-1; 9 bases map to TRBD1. The CDR3 spells CASSLRDRDTEAFF. CDR3 nucleotides: TGCGCCAGCAGCCTGAGGGACAGGGACACTGAAGCTTTCTTT.